These 18 T cell receptor beta chains came from one sample sequenced in a study of blood T cell repertoires in COVID-19. Here immunoSEQ multiplex PCR was the method, and the copy in TCRdb shows in-frame clones only, minus some. The table lists roughly 57,000 clones, about 83% of them singletons. The specimen was peripheral blood. The receptors derive from a woman in her sixties with COVID-19, enrolled during active disease.

The J gene is TRBJ1-1, the V gene TRBV28; D is perhaps TRBD1 (5 bases). Per germline, CDR1 MDHEN and CDR2 SYDVKM. The CDR3 runs 15 residues. The V and J ends lost 2 bases and 1 base respectively, with 11 bases between them. CDR3 protein: CASSLGRARNTEAFF. The CDR3 DNA follows: TGTGCCAGCAGTTTAGGCAGGGCCCGGAACACTGAAGCTTTCTTT.

The DNA for the CDR3 is TGTGCCAGCAGTCCCAGGGACAGGGGAGTGGTGAACACTGAAGCTTTCTTT. Its protein is CASSPRDRGVVNTEAFF. The chain couples TRBV27 to TRBJ1-1; 10 bases are shared with TRBD1. Germline loops: CDR1 MNHEY, CDR2 SMNVEV (reference sequence). The J segment lost 0 bases and the V segment lost 5 bases, leaving 9 bases of the junction unmatched. There are 17 residues in the CDR3.

The genes are TRBV7-9 and TRBJ2-7; weak D call: TRBD2 (6 bases). The CDR3 length is 12 residues. Germline CDR1 reads SEHNR; CDR2 reads FQNEAQ (reference sequence). The ends were cut back, 3 bases at V and 10 bases at J, with 13 bases in the middle. The CDR3 protein is CASSFSREFQYF. CDR3 DNA: TGTGCCAGCAGCTTTAGCCGGGAGTTCCAGTACTTC.

Concerning this clone: The germline gene is not matched at one end of the junction; a read error may be the cause. This chain uses TRBV5-8 with TRBJ1-4; 8 nucleotides agree with TRBD1. Germline values: CDR1 SGHTS, CDR2 YDEGEE. This CDR3 region has 14 residues. The CDR3 DNA reads TGTGCCAGCAGCTTGGAGAGTCAGGGGGCGCGTTTCAATTTT. It codes for CASSLESQGARFNF.

V usage is TRBV6-4 and J usage is TRBJ2-1; 12 positions agree with TRBD2. CDR3 length equals 15 residues. The germline V gene encodes CDR1 MRHNA and CDR2 SNTAGT. V shed 0 bases and J 6 bases; nucleotides not matched to a gene: 0. The CDR3 nucleotides read TGTGCCAGCAGTGACTCGACTAGCGGGAGCAATGAGCAGTTCTTC. It encodes CASSDSTSGSNEQFF.

This clone appeared a few times. This chain links TRBV4-1 with TRBJ2-1, with 8 nucleotides matching TRBD1. The CDR3 consists of 15 residues. After removal of 1 base from V and 7 bases from J, the junction contained 6 bases not matched to a gene. The germline V gene has CDR1 MGHRA and CDR2 YSYEKL. The CDR3 nucleotides read TGCGCCAGCAGCCAAGTTCCAGGGGGCTGGAATGAGCAGTTCTTC. It codes for CASSQVPGGWNEQFF.

This clone was observed a single time. J is TRBJ2-1 and V is TRBV9; D gene unclear. V gave up 3 bases and J gave up 0 bases, with 10 bases separating them. Germline CDR1 and CDR2: SGDLS and YYNGEE. The CDR3 is 15 residues long. The CDR3 DNA sequence: TGTGCCAGCAGCGCGAGTAGGAGCTCCTACAATGAGCAGTTCTTC. Residues: CASSASRSSYNEQFF.

This clone was found a few times. The chain uses TRBV30 and TRBJ2-5; 8 nucleotides match TRBD2. The V segment lost 0 bases and the J segment 1 base; nucleotides outside the gene matches: 4. The CDR3 has 15 residues. Looked up from germline, CDR1 is GTSNPN and CDR2 is SVGIG (reference sequence). The CDR3, as DNA: TGTGCCTGGAGTGTACCTAGCGGGTCCCAAGAGACCCAGTACTTC. It yields the protein CAWSVPSGSQETQYF. Combining the CDR3 with reference TRBV30 and TRBJ2-5 gives the whole variable domain SQTIHQWPATLVQPVGSPLSLECTVEGTSNPNLYWYRQAAGRGLQLLFYSVGIGQISSEVPQNLSASRPQDRQFILSSKKLLLSDSGFYLCAWSVPSGSQETQYFGPGTRLLVL.

V is TRBV18 and J is TRBJ1-2; D call uncertain. Germline V gene lookup returns CDR1 KGHSH and CDR2 LQKENI. The CDR3 has 13 amino acids. Trimming shortened V by 3 bases and J by 6 bases, and 11 bases separated the two germline ends. The CDR3 here is CASSPNSLDGYTF. The DNA for the CDR3 is TGTGCCAGCTCACCGAACAGTTTGGATGGCTACACCTTC. Together with reference TRBV18 and TRBJ1-2, the CDR3 gives the full variable domain: NAGVMQNPRHLVRRRGQEARLRCSPMKGHSHVYWYRQLPEEGLKFMVYLQKENIIDESGMPKERFSAEFPKEGPSILRIQQVVRGDSAAYFCASSPNSLDGYTFGSGTRLTVV.

The genes are TRBV9 and TRBJ2-5; TRBD2 aligns across 9 bases. This CDR3 contains 17 residues. Trimming cost V 0 bases and J 2 bases; bases outside gene matches: 8. Germline CDR1 and CDR2: SGDLS and YYNGEE. The CDR3 sequence: CASSVDPSSGVQETQYF. The CDR3 nucleotides read TGTGCCAGCAGCGTAGACCCATCTAGCGGGGTACAAGAGACCCAGTACTTC.

In nucleotides, the CDR3 is TGTGCCAGTAGTATTGGTACAGTGGCCCCTGGCTACACCTTC. This translates into CASSIGTVAPGYTF. J is TRBJ1-2 and V is TRBV19, with D hard to call. The V gene's germline CDR1 is LNHDA and CDR2 SQIVND (reference sequence). Deletions cut 3 bases from V and 7 bases from J, with 15 bases between. The CDR3 runs 14 residues.

This chain uses TRBV27 with TRBJ1-2; 8 bases align to TRBD1. Germline loops: CDR1 MNHEY, CDR2 SMNVEV (reference sequence). The V and J ends lost 6 bases and 8 bases, in that order; junction bases with no gene match: 8. CDR3 length equals 13 residues. CDR3 sequence (DNA): TGTGCCAGCAGGATGGACAGGGTGGGGGGCTACACCTTC. This sequence encodes CASRMDRVGGYTF.

The rearrangement links TRBV24-1 to TRBJ2-7; 14 bases are shared with TRBD2. The V gene's germline CDR1 is KGHDR and CDR2 SFDVKD. The CDR3 sequence is 17 residues long. The junction had 8 bases not matched to a gene; V was cut back by 2 bases and J by 6 bases. Here the CDR3 DNA reads TGTGCCACCAGTGATTCCCTGGGACTAGCGGGAGCGGGCGAGCAGTACTTC. Its translation is CATSDSLGLAGAGEQYF.

The chain combines TRBV6-6 with TRBJ2-7, with a possible D match to TRBD2 (6 bases). Trimming removed 6 bases at V and 3 bases at J, with 21 bases between. Germline CDR1 is MNHNY and CDR2 is SVGAGI (reference sequence). The CDR3 consists of 16 residues. The CDR3, as DNA: TGTGCCAGCAGAAATTTGATCCGGGGGACCGGCTACGAGCAGTACTTC. This encodes CASRNLIRGTGYEQYF.

This clone was recorded once. The chain uses TRBV14 and TRBJ2-1; the D is unclear. The CDR3 length is 13 residues. V gave up 8 bases and J gave up 1 base, with 9 bases separating them. Germline CDR1 SGHDN, CDR2 FVKESK. The DNA of the CDR3 is TGTGCCAGCCGCGACTCGTCCTACAATGAGCAGTTCTTC. Translated: CASRDSSYNEQFF. Full variable domain (missing parts from reference TRBV14 and TRBJ2-1): EAGVTQFPSHSVIEKGQTVTLRCDPISGHDNLYWYRRVMGKEIKFLLHFVKESKQDESGMPNNRFLAERTGGTYSTLKVQPAELEDSGVYFCASRDSSYNEQFFGPGTRLTVL.

This chain uses TRBV6-4 with TRBJ2-1; 9 bases line up with TRBD2. CDR3 size: 14 residues. Germline CDR1 is MRHNA and CDR2 is SNTAGT. V shed 3 bases and J 8 bases; nucleotides not matched to a gene: 5. CDR3 residues: CASSEREGHYEQFF. Written as DNA, the CDR3 is TGTGCCAGCAGTGAGCGGGAGGGCCACTATGAGCAGTTCTTC.

Written as DNA, the CDR3 is TGTGCCAGCAGCCCCCGGGGGGGGGCGATAACCGGGGAGCTGTTTTTT. It encodes CASSPRGGAITGELFF. This sequence joins TRBV7-3 and TRBJ2-2; 8 bases are a match to TRBD2. V lost 5 bases, J lost 5 bases, and 10 bases stayed unmatched. The CDR3 is 16 residues long. Germline CDR1 SGHTA, CDR2 FQGTGA.

This clone came up once. The chain combines TRBV5-4 with TRBJ1-2, with 9 bases that match TRBD1. The CDR3 sequence is 16 residues long. Looked up from germline, CDR1 is SGHNT and CDR2 is YYREEE (reference sequence). The junction had 15 bases not matched to a gene; V was cut back by 4 bases and J by 8 bases. The CDR3: CASSQRQGVKFEGYTF. The CDR3 DNA follows: TGTGCCAGCAGCCAAAGACAGGGGGTCAAATTCGAGGGCTACACCTTC.